What follows are 20 T cell receptor beta chains derived from one specimen sequenced in a study of T cell responses to AZD1222 COVID-19 vaccine. Data came from immunoSEQ multiplex PCR; TCRdb stores just in-frame clones and leaves some out. The sample shows 95,000 to 150,000 clones, around nine tenths of them seen only once. The material sequenced was peripheral blood, taken on day 0 of AZD1222 vaccination. The source is an adult in good health.

The chain couples TRBV5-1 to TRBJ2-1; no clear D. The length of the CDR3 is 17 residues. Trimming pared 4 bases from V and 0 bases from J, leaving 17 bases between. CDR1 SGHRS and CDR2 YFSETQ come from the germline V gene. For the CDR3, the DNA is TGCGCCAGCAGCCCAGAGACTCTCGCCTTCTCCTACAATGAGCAGTTCTTC. This encodes CASSPETLAFSYNEQFF.

The chain is built from TRBV30 and TRBJ1-6; the D is unclear. V was clipped by 2 bases and J by 9 bases, with 11 bases between them. The V gene's germline CDR1 is GTSNPN and CDR2 SVGIG (reference sequence). This CDR3 is 13 amino acids long. Written as DNA, the CDR3 is TGTGCCTGGAGTAGCCAAGGGTTTTCACCCCTCCACTTT. Encoded protein: CAWSSQGFSPLHF.

The V call is TRBV3-1 (or the pseudogene TRBV3-2), the J call TRBJ1-1; no definite D call. The V gene lost 0 bases and the J gene lost 8 bases, with 16 bases spanning the gap. The CDR3 sequence is 15 residues long. Per the germline V gene, CDR1 is LGHDT and CDR2 is YNNKEL (reference sequence). The CDR3 DNA is TGTGCCAGCAGCCAAGAACGGAACTATCAAAGGGAAGCTTTCTTT. This sequence encodes CASSQERNYQREAFF.

The gene calls are TRBV28 and TRBJ1-1, with TRBD1 as a possible D gene (6 bases). V was trimmed by 7 bases and J by 0 bases, leaving 12 bases between them. Germline lookup yields CDR1 MDHEN and CDR2 SYDVKM. The CDR3 loop spans 14 amino acids. This chain's CDR3 is CASTPGHLNTEAFF. DNA for the CDR3: TGTGCCAGCACCCCGGGACACCTGAACACTGAAGCTTTCTTT.

The V and J genes are TRBV5-1 and TRBJ2-3; D is perhaps TRBD1 (7 bases). With 4 bases removed from V and 3 bases from J, the gap between germline ends came to 15 bases. CDR1 is SGHRS, CDR2 YFSETQ, per germline. This CDR3 contains 15 residues. The CDR3 sequence is CASSPGAGGTDTQYF. CDR3 in DNA: TGCGCCAGCAGCCCGGGGGCAGGGGGTACAGATACGCAGTATTTT.

The chain employs TRBV30 and TRBJ2-1; D gene unclear. This CDR3 has 11 amino acids. V lost 5 bases and J 10 bases, leaving 12 bases between the germline ends. Per germline, CDR1 GTSNPN and CDR2 SVGIG (reference sequence). In nucleotides, the CDR3 is TGTGCCTGGGGGGTCTTGGAAGAGCAGTTCTTC. Its protein product is CAWGVLEEQFF.

The chain joins TRBV6-5 to TRBJ2-3; the D gene is possibly TRBD2 (5 bases). The CDR3 has 15 amino acids. The ends were cut back, 6 bases at V and 4 bases at J, with 17 bases in the middle. CDR1 and CDR2 from the germline V gene are MNHEY and SVGAGI. The CDR3 here is CASSPRGHRADTQYF. The CDR3 DNA reads TGTGCCAGCAGCCCCCGGGGTCACCGGGCAGATACGCAGTATTTT.

The rearrangement uses TRBV5-1 and TRBJ1-3; D remains ambiguous. The CDR3 length is 15 residues. V was clipped by 3 bases and J by 2 bases, with 12 bases between them. Germline lookup yields CDR1 SGHRS and CDR2 YFSETQ. In DNA form, the CDR3 reads TGCGCCAGCAGCTACGGCGGAACTACTGGAAACACCATATATTTT. This encodes CASSYGGTTGNTIYF.

This chain links TRBV6-5 with TRBJ2-4; unclear D gene. V gave up 6 bases and J gave up 8 bases, with 11 bases separating them. Germline CDR1 MNHEY, CDR2 SVGAGI. The CDR3 has 12 residues. The CDR3 loop is CASSRLVDIQYF. The CDR3 DNA sequence: TGTGCCAGCAGCCGACTGGTGGACATTCAGTACTTC.

This clone was observed a single time. The V and J genes are TRBV15 and TRBJ2-3; TRBD2 is a possible D gene (6 bases). The germline CDR1 and CDR2 sequences are LNHNV and YYDKDF (reference sequence). V shed 1 base and J shed 7 bases, with 12 bases lying between them. The CDR3 runs to 14 residues. CDR3 in amino acids: CATSRASARYTQYF. DNA for the CDR3: TGTGCCACCAGCAGAGCTAGCGCCAGATATACGCAGTATTTT.

This chain joins TRBV2 and TRBJ1-6; TRBD1 is a possible D gene (6 bases). Trimming took 5 bases from V and 9 from J, leaving 20 bases between them. Per the germline V gene, CDR1 is SNHLY and CDR2 is FYNNEI. This CDR3 is 16 amino acids long. CDR3 nucleotide sequence: TGTGCCAGCAGTCCGACCCCCGGGACAAGTAGTTCACCCCTCCACTTT. The encoded protein is CASSPTPGTSSSPLHF.

J is TRBJ1-3 and V is TRBV7-8; D is unresolved. Germline V gene data show CDR1 as SGHVS and CDR2 as FQNEAQ. The CDR3 is 14 residues long. V lost 1 base and J 0 bases, leaving 4 bases between the germline ends. The CDR3 region has the DNA TGTGCCAGCAGCTTAGGTCACTCTGGAAACACCATATATTTT. Translated, it gives CASSLGHSGNTIYF.

J is TRBJ1-2 and V is TRBV29-1, with TRBD1 as a possible D gene (6 bases). V shed 4 bases and J shed 6 bases, with 12 bases lying between them. The CDR3 length is 12 residues. Germline loops: CDR1 SQVTM, CDR2 ANQGSEA. The CDR3 is CSVVGRGDGYTF. In DNA, the CDR3 is TGCAGCGTTGTAGGCAGGGGAGATGGCTACACCTTC.

The V and J genes are TRBV6-2 or TRBV6-3 and TRBJ2-7; D is uncertain. Germline lookup yields CDR1 MNHEY and CDR2 SVGEGT. The CDR3 has 13 amino acids. V lost 5 bases, J lost 4 bases, and 12 bases lay in between. The CDR3 DNA follows: TGTGCCAGCAGTCTCCGAGGTGCTTACGAGCAGTACGTC. It codes for CASSLRGAYEQYV.

The chain carries TRBV6-5 and TRBJ1-5; D is unclear. From germline, CDR1 is MNHEY and CDR2 SVGAGI. CDR3 length: 15 amino acids. V lost 8 bases and J lost 2, with 16 bases in between. This CDR3 reads CASLGYDLGNQPQHF. In nucleotides, the CDR3 is TGTGCCAGCCTTGGGTATGACCTTGGCAATCAGCCCCAGCATTTT.

The rearrangement links TRBV30 to TRBJ1-5; 7 nucleotides line up with TRBD1. The V segment lost 3 bases and the J segment 7 bases; nucleotides outside the gene matches: 6. This CDR3 has 13 amino acids. Per the germline V gene, CDR1 is GTSNPN and CDR2 is SVGIG (reference sequence). This CDR3 reads CAWSAQGGQPQHF. The CDR3 DNA is TGTGCCTGGAGCGCCCAGGGGGGACAGCCCCAGCATTTT.

The rearrangement uses TRBV2 and TRBJ1-4, with 7 nucleotides matching TRBD1. The junction had 2 bases not matched to a gene; V was cut back by 2 bases and J by 8 bases. The CDR3 is made up of 13 amino acids. CDR1 is SNHLY and CDR2 is FYNNEI in the germline V gene. The CDR3 loop reads CASSERGPEKLFF. CDR3 bases: TGTGCCAGCAGTGAAAGGGGGCCCGAAAAACTGTTTTTT.

This chain links TRBV19 with TRBJ2-1; 9 bases fit TRBD2. Looked up from germline, CDR1 is LNHDA and CDR2 is SQIVND (reference sequence). CDR3 length equals 16 residues. V shed 0 bases, J shed 5 bases, and the junction held 5 bases outside the gene matches. The CDR3 DNA sequence: TGTGCCAGTAGTATAGATTCTAGCGGGACCCACAATGAGCAGTTCTTC. The encoded protein is CASSIDSSGTHNEQFF.

This rearrangement joins TRBV2 to TRBJ2-1; D ambiguous. CDR1 and CDR2 from the germline V gene are SNHLY and FYNNEI. The CDR3 consists of 15 residues. Trimming left V 4 bases short and J 4 bases short, with 14 bases between. This CDR3 reads CASSANSGIYNEQFF. CDR3 DNA sequence: TGTGCCAGCAGTGCGAATTCTGGGATTTACAATGAGCAGTTCTTC.

CDR3 protein: CASSGTVNTEAFF. The CDR3 DNA is TGTGCCAGCAGCGGGACAGTGAACACTGAAGCTTTCTTT. The J gene is TRBJ1-1, the V gene TRBV2; 7 nucleotides match TRBD1. Unmatched junction bases numbered 1, after V lost 6 bases and J lost 0 bases. Germline values: CDR1 SNHLY, CDR2 FYNNEI. This CDR3 has 13 residues.